A selection of T cell receptor beta chains follows, all from one sample in a study of T cell responses to AZD1222 COVID-19 vaccine. Assay: immunoSEQ multiplex PCR; the TCRdb copy retains only in-frame clones and omits some. Found here are about 120,000 clones, around 84% of them singletons; the top ten hold roughly a sixth. This material consisted of peripheral blood, taken 28 days after the second AZD1222 dose. The receptors originated from an adult who received the AZD1222 COVID-19 vaccine. Both conserved end residues are part of each CDR3. A D gene is named only where the DNA matches it firmly. Not all rows give a size; the values are once, few, many and, for expanded clones, a class.

clone_size d_call j_call v_call cdr3_nt cdr3_aa
. . TRBJ2-1 TRBV6-1 TGTGCCAGCAGTGATACGGGGAGCTCCTACAATGAGCAGTTCTTC CASSDTGSSYNEQFF
. . TRBJ1-5 TRBV10-3 TGTGCCACAGGCGCCAATGGGCAGGGTGACAATCAGCCCCAGCATTTT CATGANGQGDNQPQHF
few . TRBJ2-2 TRBV5-8 TGTGCCAGCAGCTTGGTCGAGATACGGCCCGGGGAGCTGTTTTTT CASSLVEIRPGELFF
. TRBD1 TRBJ1-5 TRBV25-1 TGTGCCAGCAGTGAATATTTCGGGGACAGGGAAAATCAGCCCCAGCATTTT CASSEYFGDRENQPQHF
. TRBD2 TRBJ2-2 TRBV3-1/TRBV3-2 TGTGCCAGCAGCCAAGAAGGTAGCGGGAGTGGTACCGGGGAGCTGTTTTTT CASSQEGSGSGTGELFF
. TRBD2 TRBJ2-1 TRBV29-1 TGCAGCGCCCTGACTAGCGGACCTATCAATGAGCAGTTCTTC CSALTSGPINEQFF
. . TRBJ2-3 TRBV2 TGTGCCAGCAGTGAAGGGCTAGCCGGGACAGATACGCAGTATTTT CASSEGLAGTDTQYF
. TRBD2 TRBJ2-3 TRBV19 TGTGCCAGTAGTCCGGCGGGACTAGCGGGAGACGAAACAGATACGCAGTATTTT CASSPAGLAGDETDTQYF
. TRBD2 TRBJ2-7 TRBV11-2 TGTGCCAGCAGCTTGACGGGAGGCCACTACGAGCAGTACTTC CASSLTGGHYEQYF
. . TRBJ1-1 TRBV5-1 TGCGCCAGCAGCCCCAACAGAGGACGAGCTTTCTTT CASSPNRGRAFF
. . TRBJ1-3 TRBV10-3 TGTGCCATCAGTGGCAGTAGGGGAAACTCTGGAAACACCATATATTTT CAISGSRGNSGNTIYF
. . TRBJ1-1 TRBV3-1/TRBV3-2 TGTGCCAGCAGCCAAGATGTGGGGGCTCGCGCTTTCTTT CASSQDVGARAFF
. TRBD1 TRBJ1-2 TRBV4-2 TGTGCCAGCAGTGGAGACAGGGCTAACTATGGCTACACCTTC CASSGDRANYGYTF
. TRBD1 TRBJ1-6 TRBV2 TGTGCCAGCAGGAGCGGGACAGGGGCCTCACCCCTCCACTTT CASRSGTGASPLHF
. TRBD1 TRBJ2-2 TRBV28 TGTGCCACCAAGACAGGGGCCGACACCGGGGAGCTGTTTTTT CATKTGADTGELFF
. . TRBJ2-1 TRBV5-4 TGTGCCAGCAGCTTGGACGGGCACACCTACAATGAGCAGTTCTTC CASSLDGHTYNEQFF
. . TRBJ1-3 TRBV2 TGTGCCAGCAGTGAAGACAGGAATACTGGAAACACCATATATTTT CASSEDRNTGNTIYF
. TRBD1 TRBJ1-4 TRBV5-1 TGCGCCAGCAGCTTGGTCGGGACAGGGAATGAAAAACTGTTTTTT CASSLVGTGNEKLFF
. . TRBJ1-2 TRBV5-4 TGTGCCAGCAGCTTGGAGCGCAGAACTAACTATGGCTACACCTTC CASSLERRTNYGYTF
. . TRBJ2-5 TRBV9 TGTGCCAGCAGCGCCTACGGTGAGATGGGTGAGACCCAGTACTTC CASSAYGEMGETQYF
. . TRBJ2-1 TRBV7-2 TGTGCCAGCAGCTCGCCGGGACTCGCTTTGGGTGAGCAGTTCTTC CASSSPGLALGEQFF
. TRBD1 TRBJ2-7 TRBV5-4 TGTGCCAGCAGATCGGGACAGGGGACCGCCTACGAGCAGTACTTC CASRSGQGTAYEQYF
. . TRBJ2-5 TRBV9 TGTGCCAGCAGCGTAGGAATAGGGGGTGCGGAGACCCAGTACTTC CASSVGIGGAETQYF
. . TRBJ1-5 TRBV29-1 TGCAGCGGTGCGGCCGGGAGCAATCAGCCCCAGCATTTT CSGAAGSNQPQHF
once . TRBJ2-3 TRBV4-3 TGCGCCAGCAGCCAAGTTTCGAATCCAGATACGCAGTATTTT CASSQVSNPDTQYF
. TRBD1 TRBJ1-4 TRBV2 TGTGCCAGCGGAAGGGACAGAGGGGAAAAACTGTTTTTT CASGRDRGEKLFF
. . TRBJ1-2 TRBV28 TGTGCCAGCAGTGCCGGGACATACCACGGGGGGGGCTACACCTTC CASSAGTYHGGGYTF
. . TRBJ1-4 TRBV19 TGTGCCAGTAGCCCAAAATACAGGATCCGGTTGAATGAAAAACTGTTTTTT CASSPKYRIRLNEKLFF
. . TRBJ2-3 TRBV6-1 TGTGCCAGCAGTGAGCGGTCTAGCACAGATACGCAGTATTTT CASSERSSTDTQYF
. . TRBJ1-2 TRBV9 TGTGCCAGCAGCTCCGGATCACTTCTTAACTATGGCTACACCTTC CASSSGSLLNYGYTF
few . TRBJ1-2 TRBV5-4 TGTGCCAGCAGTGCGGGGCAGCTCAGTAACTATGGCTACACCTTC CASSAGQLSNYGYTF
. . TRBJ1-2 TRBV9 TGTGCCAGCAGCGTAAGTACGCTCTACTATGGCTACACCTTC CASSVSTLYYGYTF
. TRBD1 TRBJ2-7 TRBV4-2 TGTGCCAGCAGCGCAAACGGACAGGGATCCGGCGAGCAGTACTTC CASSANGQGSGEQYF
. . TRBJ2-3 TRBV7-2 TGTGCCAGCAGCTTCCAGGGGTCGACTAGCACAGATACGCAGTATTTT CASSFQGSTSTDTQYF
once . TRBJ2-3 TRBV4-1 TGCGCCAGCAGCCAAGATATGGTAGGGGGGGCTTCGAGCACAGATACGCAGTATTTT CASSQDMVGGASSTDTQYF
. . TRBJ2-3 TRBV28 TGTGCCAGCAGTTTATGGGGAGTTGCCACAGATACGCAGTATTTT CASSLWGVATDTQYF
. TRBD1 TRBJ2-7 TRBV19 TGTGCCAGTAGTATTTCGGGACAGGGCGTCTACGAGCAGTACTTC CASSISGQGVYEQYF
. . TRBJ1-1 TRBV7-3 TGTGCCAGCAGCTTAATAGGGGGGCTGACTGAAGCTTTCTTT CASSLIGGLTEAFF
. . TRBJ1-1 TRBV11-1 TGTGCCAGCAGCTTATTGGCTACTGAAGCTTTCTTT CASSLLATEAFF
once . TRBJ2-1 TRBV28 TGTGCCAGCAGTTTATACCAGCGATCAAACAATGAGCAGTTCTTC CASSLYQRSNNEQFF
. . TRBJ2-2 TRBV20-1 TGCAGTGCTAGTAGGGAGACCGGGGAGCTGTTTTTT CSASRETGELFF
. . TRBJ1-4 TRBV7-2 TGTGCCAGCAGCCTAGAGGGCAGGGTACACGAAAAACTGTTTTTT CASSLEGRVHEKLFF
. TRBD1 TRBJ1-6 TRBV6-4 TGTGCCAGCAGGCAACAGGGGCAGGGAGTCGATAATTCACCCCTCCACTTT CASRQQGQGVDNSPLHF
few . TRBJ1-6 TRBV7-9 TGTGCCAGCAGCTCGGGGACGGATGATAATTCACCCCTCCACTTT CASSSGTDDNSPLHF
. . TRBJ1-3 TRBV29-1 TGCAGCGTTGGTCGTTCAGGTGACTCTGGAAACACCATATATTTT CSVGRSGDSGNTIYF
. . TRBJ2-2 TRBV7-9 TGTGCCAGCAGAGCCACCATGACCGGGGAGCTGTTTTTT CASRATMTGELFF
. TRBD1 TRBJ2-1 TRBV6-5 TGTGCCAGCAGCCGACAGGGGGCTTACAATGAGCAGTTCTTC CASSRQGAYNEQFF
once . TRBJ1-3 TRBV4-1 TGCGCCAGCAGCCAGTTGGCTGGAAACACCATATATTTT CASSQLAGNTIYF
once . TRBJ1-2 TRBV3-1/TRBV3-2 TGTGCCAGCAGCCAAGCCGGCACTAACTATGGCTACACCTTC CASSQAGTNYGYTF